This is a list of T cell receptor beta chains from one sample in a study of cytomegalovirus exposure and HLA in healthy donors. Assay used: immunoSEQ multiplex PCR; TCRdb lists only in-frame clones, some missing. The repertoire holds about 180,000 clones, approximately 81% seen once, with 1% in the top ten. Sample: PBMCs. The source of these receptors is a boy under 10 years old in good health and CMV-seronegative. CDR3s include the opening cysteine and the closing phenylalanine or tryptophan. The D gene is left open where the match is weak. Only some rows state a clone size, as once, few, many or a class for expanded clones.

J gene,V gene,D gene,clone size,CDR3 protein,CDR3 DNA
TRBJ2-3,TRBV9,-,-,CASSAQVDTQYF,TGTGCCAGCAGCGCCCAGGTGGATACGCAGTATTTT
TRBJ1-2,TRBV7-9,-,-,CSSSSDGGKYGYTF,TGTTCCAGCAGCTCGGACGGAGGGAAATATGGCTACACCTTC
TRBJ1-6,TRBV5-4,TRBD1,-,CASSLQGANNSPLHF,TGTGCCAGCAGCTTGCAGGGGGCCAATAATTCACCCCTCCACTTT
TRBJ2-5,TRBV18,TRBD1,once,CASSPLLGQGAEETQYF,TGTGCCAGCTCACCCCTCTTAGGACAGGGGGCTGAAGAGACCCAGTACTTC
TRBJ1-4,TRBV6-1,-,-,CASRDYTELFF,TGTGCCAGCAGGGACTACACGGAACTGTTTTTT
TRBJ1-1,TRBV16,-,-,CASSPRKMNTEAFF,TGTGCCAGCAGCCCCAGGAAGATGAACACTGAAGCTTTCTTT
TRBJ1-1,TRBV5-4,-,medium-sized,CASSRGGFTEAFF,TGTGCCAGCAGCAGAGGGGGTTTCACTGAAGCTTTCTTT
TRBJ1-4,TRBV7-2,TRBD1,-,CASSAPGGTEKLFF,TGTGCCAGCAGCGCCCCAGGGGGGACTGAAAAACTGTTTTTT
TRBJ2-1,TRBV6-1,TRBD2,-,CASSEGRLAGHYNEQFF,TGTGCCAGCAGTGAAGGAAGACTAGCGGGCCATTACAATGAGCAGTTCTTC
TRBJ1-2,TRBV15,TRBD1,-,CATSRDWDSSANYGYTF,TGTGCCACCAGCAGAGATTGGGACAGTTCGGCTAACTATGGCTACACCTTC
TRBJ2-3,TRBV28,-,-,CASERGSSTDTQYF,TGTGCCAGTGAGAGAGGGTCTAGCACAGATACGCAGTATTTT
TRBJ2-7,TRBV27,-,few,CASSPTDSYEQYF,TGTGCCAGCAGCCCGACGGACTCATACGAGCAGTACTTC
TRBJ1-1,TRBV11-2,-,-,CASSLSRQGNTEAFF,TGTGCCAGCAGCTTGAGCAGGCAGGGGAACACTGAAGCTTTCTTT
TRBJ2-7,TRBV29-1,-,-,CSVGDTVPYEQYF,TGCAGCGTTGGGGACACCGTCCCCTACGAGCAGTACTTC
TRBJ1-5,TRBV6-1,-,-,CASSERGRAGGNQPQHF,TGTGCCAGCAGTGAGAGGGGTAGGGCGGGAGGCAATCAGCCCCAGCATTTT
TRBJ1-1,TRBV5-4,TRBD1,-,CASSSGTDVLAEAFF,TGTGCCAGCAGCTCCGGGACAGACGTACTGGCTGAAGCTTTCTTT
TRBJ2-1,TRBV11-2,TRBD2,-,CASRRASGAEQFF,TGTGCCAGCAGGCGAGCCAGCGGGGCCGAGCAGTTCTTC
TRBJ1-1,TRBV7-9,TRBD1,-,CASSLARQGITNTEAFF,TGTGCCAGCAGCTTAGCGCGACAGGGTATAACAAACACTGAAGCTTTCTTT
TRBJ2-2,TRBV18,-,-,CATLRDREDGELFF,TGTGCCACCTTACGAGACAGGGAGGACGGGGAGCTGTTTTTT
TRBJ2-1,TRBV13,TRBD2,-,CASSKTSGGGYNEQFF,TGTGCCAGCAGCAAGACTAGCGGGGGTGGCTACAATGAGCAGTTCTTC
TRBJ1-5,TRBV5-1,-,-,CASSLESGNQPQHF,TGCGCCAGCAGCTTGGAGTCAGGGAATCAGCCCCAGCATTTT
TRBJ2-7,TRBV18,TRBD2,-,CASSVTSGTYEQYF,TGTGCCAGCTCAGTGACTAGCGGGACCTACGAGCAGTACTTC
TRBJ2-3,TRBV28,TRBD2,-,CASSPPGAGGIDTQYF,TGTGCCAGCAGTCCCCCGGGAGCGGGGGGGATAGATACGCAGTATTTT
TRBJ1-2,TRBV11-2,-,-,CASSLVGGAYYGYTF,TGTGCCAGCAGCTTAGTCGGGGGGGCTTACTATGGCTACACCTTC
TRBJ2-1,TRBV11-2,-,-,CASSFLTGGTNEQFF,TGTGCCAGCAGCTTCCTTACGGGCGGGACCAATGAGCAGTTCTTC
TRBJ1-2,TRBV4-1,-,-,CASSQAPGENYGYTF,TGCGCCAGCAGCCAAGCCCCAGGGGAGAACTATGGCTACACCTTC
TRBJ1-6,TRBV6-1,-,-,CASSEGAGKHF,TGTGCCAGCAGTGAAGGAGCAGGGAAGCACTTT
TRBJ2-3,TRBV2,-,-,CASRSTGHNTHKDTQYF,TGTGCCAGCAGATCCACGGGACACAACACACATAAAGATACGCAGTATTTT
TRBJ2-4,TRBV6-1,-,-,CASSERVTGLSKNIQYF,TGTGCCAGCAGTGAAAGGGTTACAGGGTTGAGCAAAAACATTCAGTACTTC
TRBJ2-7,TRBV11-1,-,-,CASSPGTSGEQYF,TGTGCCAGCAGCCCCGGGACTTCGGGCGAGCAGTACTTC
TRBJ2-5,TRBV25-1,-,-,CASSDTANRETQYF,TGTGCCAGCAGTGATACAGCTAATAGGGAGACCCAGTACTTC
TRBJ1-6,TRBV2,-,-,CASRDSGSPLHF,TGTGCCAGCAGGGACTCTGGTTCACCCCTCCACTTT
TRBJ2-3,TRBV7-2,TRBD2,-,CASSLVGTSGSADTQYF,TGTGCCAGCAGCTTAGTAGGGACTAGCGGGAGCGCAGATACGCAGTATTTT
TRBJ2-3,TRBV11-3,-,-,CASSLGDFGSADTQYF,TGTGCCAGCAGCTTAGGGGACTTCGGAAGCGCAGATACGCAGTATTTT
TRBJ2-2,TRBV5-1,-,-,CASSLDRVNTGELFF,TGCGCCAGCAGCTTGGATCGGGTGAACACCGGGGAGCTGTTTTTT
TRBJ2-7,TRBV7-6,-,-,CASSLASGTTPYEQYF,TGTGCCAGCAGCTTAGCTTCCGGGACAACCCCCTACGAGCAGTACTTC
TRBJ2-1,TRBV7-9,TRBD2,-,CASSSELAGRSYNEQFF,TGTGCCAGCAGCTCGGAGTTAGCGGGACGCTCCTACAATGAGCAGTTCTTC
TRBJ2-1,TRBV4-1,TRBD1,-,CASSQPYRGQTYNEQFF,TGCGCCAGCAGCCAGCCCTACAGGGGGCAAACCTACAATGAGCAGTTCTTC
TRBJ2-5,TRBV28,TRBD1,-,CASSHDRARGETQYF,TGTGCCAGCAGCCACGACAGGGCTCGTGGGGAGACCCAGTACTTC
TRBJ1-4,TRBV6-5,-,-,CASSYSSGKREKLFF,TGTGCCAGCAGTTACTCATCGGGAAAACGCGAAAAACTGTTTTTT
TRBJ2-5,TRBV6-5,-,-,CASRQGETQYF,TGTGCCAGCAGGCAAGGAGAAACCCAGTACTTC
TRBJ1-2,TRBV6-6,TRBD1,once,CASSYSPGQGLYGYTF,TGTGCCAGCAGTTATTCCCCGGGACAGGGTCTCTATGGCTACACCTTC
TRBJ2-1,TRBV28,TRBD1,-,CASSSSRDRDGNEQFF,TGTGCCAGCAGTTCCTCCCGTGACAGGGATGGGAATGAGCAGTTCTTC
TRBJ1-2,TRBV6-5,TRBD1,-,CASSYSRQGFYGYTF,TGTGCCAGCAGTTACTCGAGACAGGGTTTCTATGGCTACACCTTC
TRBJ2-1,TRBV7-9,TRBD1,-,CASSYKSGGLEQFF,TGTGCCAGCAGCTATAAATCAGGGGGCTTGGAGCAGTTCTTC
TRBJ2-3,TRBV7-6,TRBD2,-,CASSLGTSVVDTQYF,TGTGCCAGCAGCTTAGGGACTAGCGTAGTGGATACGCAGTATTTT
TRBJ2-5,TRBV20-1,-,-,CSARGRETQYF,TGCAGTGCTAGAGGGAGGGAGACCCAGTACTTC
TRBJ2-2,TRBV7-9,-,-,CASGGGRTPTGELFF,TGTGCCAGCGGAGGCGGCCGAACCCCAACCGGGGAGCTGTTTTTT
TRBJ2-7,TRBV14,TRBD2,-,CASSQRGGRGEQYF,TGTGCCAGCAGCCAACGGGGGGGCCGGGGCGAGCAGTACTTC